This TCR beta chain derives from a study of CD8 T cells in ankylosing spondylitis. General study findings and limits: Previous work reported some of these motif variants in the synovial fluid and blood of reactive arthritis.

TCRdb re-analysed the 5' RACE reads in MiXCR, keeping a single row per CDR3 protein. The profile shows 50,000 to 70,000 distinct CDR3 sequences, under 7.5% of them singletons. The CDR3 extends over 13 amino acids. Germline-derived CDR1 and CDR2 are SGHTA and FQGTGA. The V end lost 3 bases, the J end lost 6 bases, and 10 bases lay between the germline ends. Regarding this clonotype: Antigen: not known.

The sequence came from a male donor with ankylosing spondylitis. The gene calls are TRBV7-3 and TRBJ2-3; D gene unclear. Sequencing input: synovial fluid, either unsorted or a sorted T cell fraction (not recorded which). The CDR3 sequence: CASSLHPRDTQYF. CDR3 in DNA: TGTGCCAGCAGCTTGCATCCTAGGGATACGCAGTATTTT.